The 19 T cell receptor beta chains below were found in one sample sequenced in a study of beta chain features in type 1 diabetes. Every isolated RNA sample was fully reverse transcribed, so sequencing captured expressed TCRB transcripts. TCRdb's table, derived via immunoSEQ multiplex PCR, lists solely in-frame clones and lacks some. The repertoire holds approximately 470,000 clones, with approximately 30% as singletons. Source material: naive CD4+ T cells from blood. The receptors derive from a man aged 18 to 30 in good health.

V and J are TRBV29-1 and TRBJ2-1, with 9 bases lining up with TRBD2. After removal of 3 bases from V and 7 bases from J, the junction contained 10 bases not matched to a gene. The CDR3 length is 15 residues. Germline V CDR1 and CDR2: SQVTM, ANQGSEA. The CDR3 is CSVDQAGGPRNEQFF. The CDR3 coding sequence is TGCAGCGTTGATCAGGCGGGAGGGCCTCGGAATGAGCAGTTCTTC.

The V gene is TRBV7-9, the J gene TRBJ2-7, with TRBD1 as a possible D gene (5 bases). The germline CDR1 and CDR2 sequences are SEHNR and FQNEAQ (reference sequence). The CDR3 extends over 13 amino acids. Trimming pared 8 bases from V and 5 bases from J, leaving 16 bases between. CDR3 nucleotide sequence: TGTGCCAGCGGTTCCGGCAGGGTGCACGAGCAGTACTTC. It specifies CASGSGRVHEQYF. Filled out from reference TRBV7-9 and TRBJ2-7, the complete variable domain reads DTGVSQNPRHKITKRGQNVTFRCDPISEHNRLYWYRQTLGQGPEFLTYFQNEAQLEKSRLLSDRFSAERPKGSFSTLEIQRTEQGDSAMYLCASGSGRVHEQYFGPGTRLTVT.

The chain carries TRBV29-1 and TRBJ2-7; 8 bases are shared with TRBD1. Trimming removed 7 bases from V and 1 base from J; junction bases left unmatched: 6. CDR1 SQVTM and CDR2 ANQGSEA come from the germline V gene. The CDR3 runs 13 residues. CDR3 region: CSALDRASYEQYF. The CDR3 DNA follows: TGCAGCGCATTGGACAGGGCGTCCTACGAGCAGTACTTC.

V usage is TRBV19 and J usage is TRBJ2-7; 10 positions match TRBD2. V lost 3 bases to trimming and J lost 3 bases; unmatched junction nucleotides: 8. The germline V gene has CDR1 LNHDA and CDR2 SQIVND (reference sequence). The CDR3 contains 16 residues. In DNA form, the CDR3 reads TGTGCCAGTAGTATCCGGGCTAGCGGGAGCGTCTACGAGCAGTACTTC. Translating gives CASSIRASGSVYEQYF.

This chain connects TRBV4-2 to TRBJ2-1, with 7 positions matching TRBD2. Looked up from germline, CDR1 is LGHNA and CDR2 is YNFKEQ. CDR3 length: 14 residues. Trimming at V came to 4 bases and at J to 5 bases, leaving 5 bases not matched to a gene. The CDR3 sequence: CASSPGLYDNEQFF. The CDR3 DNA is TGTGCCAGCAGCCCGGGACTATACGACAATGAGCAGTTCTTC.

J is TRBJ2-7 and V is TRBV6-1; 7 nucleotides agree with TRBD2. V shed 4 bases, J shed 2 bases, and the junction held 2 bases outside the gene matches. The CDR3 contains 13 residues. From germline, CDR1 is MNHNS and CDR2 SASEGT. CDR3 bases: TGTGCCAGCAGTGGGGACTACGCCTACGAGCAGTACTTC. Protein product: CASSGDYAYEQYF.

This clone was observed a single time. The V and J genes are TRBV2 and TRBJ2-5; unclear D gene. Per germline, CDR1 SNHLY and CDR2 FYNNEI. V shed 3 bases and J shed 7 bases, with 12 bases lying between them. This CDR3 is built from 13 residues. Written as DNA, the CDR3 is TGTGCCAGCAGTGACCGGGTCGTGGGGACCCAGTACTTC. Translating gives CASSDRVVGTQYF.

This clone was counted a few times. The chain joins TRBV9 to TRBJ2-1, with 7 bases lining up with TRBD2. V was clipped by 0 bases and J by 6 bases; unmatched bases: 6. Germline V gene lookup returns CDR1 SGDLS and CDR2 YYNGEE. This CDR3 has 15 amino acids. CDR3 DNA: TGTGCCAGCAGCGTAGCTTCTAGCGGCGGCAATGAGCAGTTCTTC. It specifies CASSVASSGGNEQFF.

In this sample, this clone turned up a few times. J is TRBJ2-5 and V is TRBV19; D gene unclear. V dropped 4 bases and J dropped 5 bases, with 8 bases sitting between them. From germline, CDR1 is LNHDA and CDR2 SQIVND (reference sequence). This CDR3 has 12 amino acids. The CDR3 DNA is TGTGCCAGTAGTACCTCACGGGAGACCCAGTACTTC. Its translation is CASSTSRETQYF.

About this clone: In the same sample, other DNA sequences code for this CDR3. The rearrangement uses TRBV7-3 and TRBJ2-3, with D possibly TRBD2 on 5 matching bases. The CDR3 is 14 residues long. V was pared by 5 bases and J by 1 base, with 10 bases between. Germline CDR1 reads SGHTA; CDR2 reads FQGTGA. CDR3 sequence: CASSPAGGTDTQYF. In DNA, the CDR3 is TGTGCCAGCAGCCCCGCGGGTGGCACAGATACGCAGTATTTT.

This chain connects TRBV30 to TRBJ1-2; D is unclear. This CDR3 region has 15 residues. V was shortened by 0 bases and J by 8 bases, with 19 bases between the two germline ends. CDR1 and CDR2 (germline): GTSNPN, SVGIG (reference sequence). The CDR3 reads CAWSVVGGLGSGYTF. The CDR3 DNA reads as TGTGCCTGGAGTGTAGTAGGTGGACTCGGGTCGGGCTACACCTTC.

The V gene is TRBV5-6, the J gene TRBJ2-2; perhaps TRBD2 as D (5 bases). This CDR3 region has 15 residues. Germline lookup yields CDR1 SGHDT and CDR2 YYEEEE. V gave up 0 bases and J gave up 4 bases, with 10 bases separating them. CDR3 DNA: TGTGCCAGCAGCTTGGGAGGGAACCCCACCGGGGAGCTGTTTTTT. The encoded protein is CASSLGGNPTGELFF.

This clone showed up just a few times. The genes are TRBV30 and TRBJ2-1; possible D gene TRBD1, 5 bases. Germline CDR1 is GTSNPN and CDR2 is SVGIG (reference sequence). The CDR3 has 14 amino acids. Trimming left V 8 bases short and J 0 bases short, with 14 bases between. This CDR3 is CAGAGRISYNEQFF. CDR3 coding DNA: TGTGCCGGGGCAGGACGGATCTCCTACAATGAGCAGTTCTTC.

This chain connects TRBV5-4 to TRBJ2-7, with D unclear. The length of the CDR3 is 15 residues. CDR1 is SGHNT, CDR2 YYREEE, per germline (reference sequence). V was cut by 5 bases and J by 5 bases, with 20 bases left in between. This CDR3 reads CASSLISIGGNEQYF. CDR3 nucleotide sequence: TGTGCCAGCAGTCTAATCTCCATAGGCGGCAACGAGCAGTACTTC.

This clone was observed a few times. The chain couples TRBV5-1 to TRBJ2-2; 8 bases are shared with TRBD2. V shed 7 bases and J 4 bases; nucleotides not matched to a gene: 9. The germline CDR1 and CDR2 sequences are SGHRS and YFSETQ. The CDR3 loop spans 15 amino acids. Here the CDR3 DNA reads TGCGCCAGCGGGGGAGCGGGAGCGGTCACCGGGGAGCTGTTTTTT. It is translated as CASGGAGAVTGELFF.

The chain carries TRBV18 and TRBJ1-1, with no clear D. The length of the CDR3 is 12 residues. Germline V gives CDR1 KGHSH, CDR2 LQKENI. Trimming left V 3 bases short and J 9 bases short, with 11 bases between. The CDR3, as DNA: TGTGCCAGCTCACCCATGCGGGAGAAAGCTTTCTTT. As protein: CASSPMREKAFF. The full variable domain, its missing parts supplied by reference TRBV18 and TRBJ1-1, is NAGVMQNPRHLVRRRGQEARLRCSPMKGHSHVYWYRQLPEEGLKFMVYLQKENIIDESGMPKERFSAEFPKEGPSILRIQQVVRGDSAAYFCASSPMREKAFFGQGTRLTVV.

The sample holds a few counts of this clone. The rearrangement uses TRBV19 and TRBJ1-2, with unresolved D. CDR3 length: 13 amino acids. In germline, CDR1 is LNHDA, CDR2 SQIVND (reference sequence). V shed 3 bases and J shed 1 base, with 6 bases lying between them. The CDR3 region has the DNA TGTGCCAGTAGTATTGGGTATAACTATGGCTACACCTTC. It encodes CASSIGYNYGYTF. Using reference TRBV19 and TRBJ1-2 for the parts outside the CDR3, the full variable domain is DGGITQSPKYLFRKEGQNVTLSCEQNLNHDAMYWYRQDPGQGLRLIYYSQIVNDFQKGDIAEGYSVSREKKESFPLTVTSAQKNPTAFYLCASSIGYNYGYTFGSGTRLTVV.

In its sample, this clone was seen a few times. The rearrangement uses TRBV6-1 and TRBJ2-5; D might be TRBD1 or TRBD2, each matching 6 bases. Germline CDR1 MNHNS, CDR2 SASEGT. The ends were cut back, 2 bases at V and 5 bases at J, with 15 bases in the middle. CDR3 length equals 15 residues. As DNA, the CDR3 is TGTGCCAGCAGTGAAATCCGGGGGCGCAAGGAGACCCAGTACTTC. Protein: CASSEIRGRKETQYF.

V usage is TRBV4-3 and J usage is TRBJ2-1, with 10 nucleotides matching TRBD2. The CDR3 loop spans 15 amino acids. J was trimmed by 7 bases and V by 1 base; bases with no gene match: 4. The germline V gene has CDR1 LGHNA and CDR2 YSLEER. The CDR3 reads CASSQAVAGGNEQFF. As DNA, the CDR3 is TGCGCCAGCAGCCAAGCGGTAGCGGGAGGTAATGAGCAGTTCTTC.